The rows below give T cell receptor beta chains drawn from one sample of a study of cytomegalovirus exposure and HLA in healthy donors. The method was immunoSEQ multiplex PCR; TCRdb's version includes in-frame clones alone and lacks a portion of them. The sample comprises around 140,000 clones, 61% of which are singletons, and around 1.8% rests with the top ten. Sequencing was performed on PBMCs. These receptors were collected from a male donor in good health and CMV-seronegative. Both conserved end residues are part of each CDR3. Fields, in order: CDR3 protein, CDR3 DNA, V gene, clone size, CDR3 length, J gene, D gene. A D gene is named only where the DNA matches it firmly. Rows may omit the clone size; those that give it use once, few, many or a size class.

CDR3aa: CASSQGSAYEQYF; CDR3nt: TGTGCCAGCAGCCAGGGATCCGCCTACGAGCAGTACTTC; v_gene: TRBV7-2; abundance: -; len: 13; j_gene: TRBJ2-7; d_gene: -
CDR3aa: CASSSREDQPQHF; CDR3nt: TGTGCCAGCAGCTCCAGGGAGGATCAGCCCCAGCATTTT; v_gene: TRBV11-2; abundance: -; len: 13; j_gene: TRBJ1-5; d_gene: -
CDR3aa: CASSPLAGFTDTQYF; CDR3nt: TGTGCCAGCAGCCCCCTAGCGGGCTTTACAGATACGCAGTATTTT; v_gene: TRBV14; abundance: -; len: 15; j_gene: TRBJ2-3; d_gene: TRBD2
CDR3aa: CASSLAERNDGYTF; CDR3nt: TGTGCCAGCAGCTTAGCCGAGAGGAATGATGGCTACACCTTC; v_gene: TRBV7-9; abundance: few; len: 14; j_gene: TRBJ1-2; d_gene: -
CDR3aa: CASSPGSTDTQYF; CDR3nt: TGTGCCAGCAGCCCGGGTAGCACAGATACGCAGTATTTT; v_gene: TRBV5-4; abundance: once; len: 13; j_gene: TRBJ2-3; d_gene: -
CDR3aa: CASSLGAGYTF; CDR3nt: TGCGCCAGCAGCCTAGGGGCTGGCTACACCTTC; v_gene: TRBV4-1; abundance: -; len: 11; j_gene: TRBJ1-2; d_gene: -
CDR3aa: CASSPPSRVNTEAFF; CDR3nt: TGTGCCAGCTCACCACCGTCCAGGGTGAACACTGAAGCTTTCTTT; v_gene: TRBV18; abundance: -; len: 15; j_gene: TRBJ1-1; d_gene: -
CDR3aa: CASSFNRGSYNSPLHF; CDR3nt: TGTGCCAGCAGCTTTAACAGGGGAAGCTATAATTCACCCCTCCACTTT; v_gene: TRBV5-6; abundance: -; len: 16; j_gene: TRBJ1-6; d_gene: TRBD1
CDR3aa: CASSQDRRSRDSGETQYF; CDR3nt: TGCGCCAGCAGCCAAGACCGGAGGAGCCGGGACTCGGGAGAGACCCAGTACTTC; v_gene: TRBV4-3; abundance: few; len: 18; j_gene: TRBJ2-5; d_gene: -
CDR3aa: CASSLEDRGHGYTF; CDR3nt: TGTGCCAGCAGCTTAGAAGACAGGGGCCATGGCTACACCTTC; v_gene: TRBV7-6; abundance: -; len: 14; j_gene: TRBJ1-2; d_gene: TRBD1
CDR3aa: CASSYQEEASYEQYF; CDR3nt: TGTGCCAGCAGTTACCAAGAGGAAGCCTCCTACGAGCAGTACTTC; v_gene: TRBV6-6; abundance: -; len: 15; j_gene: TRBJ2-7; d_gene: -
CDR3aa: CASSVVPNTDTQYF; CDR3nt: TGTGCCAGCAGCGTAGTGCCTAACACAGATACGCAGTATTTT; v_gene: TRBV9; abundance: -; len: 14; j_gene: TRBJ2-3; d_gene: -
CDR3aa: CASSYMLADTQYF; CDR3nt: TGTGCCAGCAGTTACATGTTAGCGGATACGCAGTATTTT; v_gene: TRBV6-6; abundance: -; len: 13; j_gene: TRBJ2-3; d_gene: -
CDR3aa: CASSPLGTGSSYEQYF; CDR3nt: TGTGCCAGCAGCCCACTCGGGACAGGCAGCTCCTACGAGCAGTACTTC; v_gene: TRBV6-6; abundance: -; len: 16; j_gene: TRBJ2-7; d_gene: TRBD1
CDR3aa: CASSLGSSGNTIYF; CDR3nt: TGTGCCAGCAGCTTGGGCAGCTCTGGAAACACCATATATTTT; v_gene: TRBV5-5; abundance: few; len: 14; j_gene: TRBJ1-3; d_gene: -
CDR3aa: CASSRGGAGDTQYF; CDR3nt: TGTGCCAGCAGCCGCGGGGGGGCCGGAGATACGCAGTATTTT; v_gene: TRBV6-6; abundance: -; len: 14; j_gene: TRBJ2-3; d_gene: TRBD2
CDR3aa: CASSHTGFTGELFF; CDR3nt: TGCGCCAGCAGCCATACAGGGTTCACCGGGGAGCTGTTTTTT; v_gene: TRBV23-1; abundance: -; len: 14; j_gene: TRBJ2-2; d_gene: -
CDR3aa: CASSPYSGSPLSQYF; CDR3nt: TGTGCCAGCAGCCCGTATTCGGGGTCTCCCTTATCGCAGTATTTT; v_gene: TRBV5-6; abundance: -; len: 15; j_gene: TRBJ2-3; d_gene: -